Sequencing of this T cell receptor beta chain was carried out in a study of blood T cells in healthy people across ages. This clonotype has more than one count but fewer than ten. Its specificity is unknown. Trimming took 2 bases from V and 0 from J, leaving 8 bases between them. The germline V gene has CDR1 MNHEY and CDR2 SVGEGT. The CDR3 totals 15 residues. Individuals who donated were healthy Caucasians from Russia aged roughly 6 to 100. A second roughly 6 to 12 cycle PCR used barcoded and J-beta primers. Each single sample gave us at least 3 million CDR3-containing paired-end reads. TCRdb re-called the 5' RACE reads through MiXCR, storing one row per CDR3 protein. Among some 640,000 distinct CDR3 sequences, less than 35% were seen once, and the ten largest hold around 16%. Study outcomes and limitations: Leaving the PBMCs unsorted stopped any conclusive comparison of naive versus antigen-experienced cells. Long-lived and aged donors differed, with more naive CD4+ cells and higher diversity in the long-lived.

Sample: blood. The sequence derives from an elderly woman in good health. The chain uses TRBV6-2 or TRBV6-3 and TRBJ1-3, with D unclear. The CDR3 region has the DNA TGTGCCAGCAGTTACGCCTCGACCTCTGGAAACACCATATATTTT. Its translation: CASSYASTSGNTIYF.